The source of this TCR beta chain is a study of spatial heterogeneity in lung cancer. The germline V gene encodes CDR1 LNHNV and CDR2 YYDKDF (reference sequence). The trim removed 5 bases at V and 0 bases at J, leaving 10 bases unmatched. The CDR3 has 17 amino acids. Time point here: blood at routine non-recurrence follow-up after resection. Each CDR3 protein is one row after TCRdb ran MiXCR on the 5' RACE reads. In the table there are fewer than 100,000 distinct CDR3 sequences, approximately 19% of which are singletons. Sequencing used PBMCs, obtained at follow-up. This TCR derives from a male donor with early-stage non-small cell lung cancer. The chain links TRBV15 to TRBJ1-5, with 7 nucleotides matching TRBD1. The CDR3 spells CATSLQRDSYSNQPQHF. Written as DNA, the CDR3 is TGTGCCACCAGCCTGCAGCGGGACAGCTATAGCAATCAGCCCCAGCATTTT.